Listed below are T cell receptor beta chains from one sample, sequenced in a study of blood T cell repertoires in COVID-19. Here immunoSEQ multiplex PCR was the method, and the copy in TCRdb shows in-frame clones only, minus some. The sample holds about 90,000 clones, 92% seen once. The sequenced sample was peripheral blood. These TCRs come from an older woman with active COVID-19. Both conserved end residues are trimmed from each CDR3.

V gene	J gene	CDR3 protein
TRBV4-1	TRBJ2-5	ASSQRITGGQETQY
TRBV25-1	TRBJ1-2	ASSERTANYGYT
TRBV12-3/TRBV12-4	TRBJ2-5	ASSRGTTETQY
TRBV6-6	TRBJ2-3	ASSNRGRGTDTQY
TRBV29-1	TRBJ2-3	SSVDRRPTDTQY
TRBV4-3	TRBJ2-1	ASSQGIGVGGIGNEQF
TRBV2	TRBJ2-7	ASSERASEY
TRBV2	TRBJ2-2	ASRTGASNTGELF
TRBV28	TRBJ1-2	ASSQPGTGGYGYT
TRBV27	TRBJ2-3	ASSLPASGGPGPDTQY
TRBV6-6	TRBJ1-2	ASSSATVYGYT
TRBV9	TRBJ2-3	ASSDKDRAGTDTQY
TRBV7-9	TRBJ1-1	ASSFGQGRDEAF